This T cell receptor (beta chain) was observed in a study of T-cell memory formation after mild COVID-19 (dated by TCRdb to the early 2020s). In terms of the full investigation: TCR sequence clusters from the two donors were largely donor specific. Two young, previously healthy adult volunteers, one female and one male, were included in the cohort. Longitudinal TCRalpha and TCRbeta repertoire sequencing tracked T-cell clones expanding and contracting after mild COVID-19 in a couple of donors. Broad study findings and their caveats: The study covered only a couple of mild cases, and larger cohorts including severe cases with pre-infection samples were considered necessary. Contracting CD4+ clones were found mainly in CM and EM memory subsets, while CD8+ clones were enriched in EMRA. Balanced CD4/CD8 phenotypes were observed for clones contracting from day 15 to 85, whereas a bias towards CD4+ was observed for a second wave of clones expanding from day 15 to 37. Some responding clones were found in pre-infection memory, which suggests that pre-existing cross-reactive memory T cells took part in the SARS-CoV-2 response. The second-wave clones that peaked on day 37 were not confirmed to be SARS-CoV-2 specific.

Trimming leaves V shorter by 6 bases and J shorter by 3 bases, with the junction holding 6 bases beyond the gene matches. Per the germline V gene, MNHNS is the CDR1 and SASEGT is the CDR2. The CDR3 measures 14 amino acids from cysteine to phenylalanine. Only the CDR3 region is kept as DNA, spanning 42 bases read in frame from base 1. A word on this clonotype: The antigen it recognizes is unknown. Base quality data are lacking; no much larger clone is found one base away.

PBMCs were isolated by Ficoll-Paque density gradient centrifugation. Instrument on record: Illumina NovaSeq 6000. Using 5'RACE with constant-segment primers, TCRalpha and TCRbeta cDNA libraries were constructed, with sample barcodes and unique molecular identifiers added in the process. RNA was extracted from every sample with Trizol reagent. Libraries were amplified in two PCR steps, with a second sample barcode and Illumina TruSeq adapters added in the second step. Sequencing of the libraries was done on an Illumina NovaSeq, producing 2 x 150 bp paired-end reads. The original pipeline was this. Reads were demultiplexed and collapsed into UMI-guided consensus sequences with migec v1.2.7. With mixcr v2.1.11, UMI consensuses were aligned to TRA and TRB V and J templates and assembled into clonotypes. Clonotypes were classified as expanded or contracted when called significant by both edgeR and NoisET, with noise models trained on biological replicates. For edgeR calls, the thresholds were a false discovery rate-adjusted p below 0.01 and a log2 fold-change of 1. PCA with hierarchical clustering of max-normalized trajectories of the 1000 most abundant clonotypes was used as exploratory dynamics analysis. Separately sequenced CD4+ and CD8+ repertoires were used to assign a CD4 or CD8 phenotype to each responding clone. Starting from the raw public reads, TCRdb applied fastp trimming at Q25, assembled clones with MiXCR and retained in-frame beta chains. Entries are consolidated by CDR3 protein sequence, retaining the most common genes and DNA. TCRdb's processing, not the authors' own work, is the source of the V and J calls. Within this sample are around 410,000 distinct CDR3 sequences, with about 22% of them counted one time only. Of the sample, around 13% is held by the ten largest clones.

The sequence is built from TRBV6-1 and TRBJ2-7; 9 bases in the middle match TRBD1. Sequenced material: PBMCs or a T cell subset sorted from them (not recorded which). The receptor's source is an adult woman who had mild COVID-19 (a few samples of this study predate the infection). The sample titles of this study are shuffled in the database, so cell type and time point are left out; the donor was told from shared clones. The CDR3 protein: CASRGQGDFYEQYF. The DNA sequence is as follows: TGTGCCAGCAGGGGACAGGGTGATTTCTACGAGCAGTACTTC.